The text below deals with one T cell receptor (beta chain). V shed 3 bases and J shed 0 bases, with 15 bases lying between them. The CDR3 covers 17 residues. Germline V gives CDR1 LNHNV, CDR2 YYDKDF (reference sequence). The record originates from a study of blood T cell repertoires in COVID-19. Generated by immunoSEQ multiplex PCR, the TCRdb table keeps only in-frame clones and is missing some. This table holds approximately 97,000 clones, around 90% found once. The genes are TRBV15 and TRBJ1-5, with D possibly matching TRBD1 (5 bases). This TCR derives from a woman aged 45-65 years with COVID-19, enrolled during active disease. The sequencing sample was made of peripheral blood. In DNA, the CDR3 is TGTGCCACCAGCAGCGAGATGGCAGGGTTTAGCAATCAGCCCCAGCATTTT. Translation gives CATSSEMAGFSNQPQHF.